The source of this T cell receptor (beta chain) is a study of regulatory T cells in long-lasting Graves disease. This clonotype appeared many times. Combining iRepertoire HTBI primers with Arm-PCR of CDR3 regions, the authors built TCR beta libraries. TCRdb ran MiXCR on the multiplex PCR reads and lists one entry per CDR3 protein. Among around 450,000 distinct CDR3 sequences listed, roughly a fifth were seen once. The CDR3 runs to 17 residues. V was shortened by 7 bases and J by 5 bases, with 24 bases between the two germline ends. Germline V CDR1 and CDR2: MDHEN, SYDVKM. Time point of the sample: persistent/refractory GD, antithyroid drugs over 5 years with positive TRAb. RNA extracted from PBMCs served as the sequencing template.

Sample: peripheral blood mononuclear cells (PBMCs), taken when the disease was refractory, from a patient treated with antithyroid drugs. The genes are TRBV28 and TRBJ1-5, with a possible D match to TRBD1 (5 bases). The TCR was taken from a female donor with Graves disease. CDR3 nucleotides: TGTGCCAGCACCGTGACCCGCAGGGAGTCGGGTTATCAGCCCCAGCATTTT. This codes for CASTVTRRESGYQPQHF.